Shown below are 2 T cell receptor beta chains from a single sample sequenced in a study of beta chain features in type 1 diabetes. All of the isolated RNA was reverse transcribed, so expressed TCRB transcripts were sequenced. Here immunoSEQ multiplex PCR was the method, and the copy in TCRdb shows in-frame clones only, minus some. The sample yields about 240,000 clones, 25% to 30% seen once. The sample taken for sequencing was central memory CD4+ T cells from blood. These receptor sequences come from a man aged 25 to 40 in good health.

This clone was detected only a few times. The CDR3 DNA reads as TGTGCCAGCAGTTACTCGGGAAATGAGCAGTTCTTC. It yields the protein CASSYSGNEQFF. This sequence joins TRBV6-5 and TRBJ2-1; D is uncertain. This CDR3 spans 12 amino acids. The V gene lost 0 bases and the J gene lost 7 bases, with 4 bases spanning the gap. Germline-derived CDR1 and CDR2 are MNHEY and SVGAGI.

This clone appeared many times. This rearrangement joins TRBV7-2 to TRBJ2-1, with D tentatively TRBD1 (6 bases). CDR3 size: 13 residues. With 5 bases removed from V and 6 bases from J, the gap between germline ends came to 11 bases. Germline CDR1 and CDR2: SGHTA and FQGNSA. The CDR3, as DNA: TGTGCCAGCAGCGTAACAGGGATCAATGAGCAGTTCTTC. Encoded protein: CASSVTGINEQFF.